This T cell receptor beta chain is from a study of T cells after yellow fever vaccination. The V end was cut by 2 bases, the J end by 8 bases, with 10 bases between. CDR1 is SGHVS and CDR2 is FQNEAQ in the germline V gene. The CDR3 loop spans 13 amino acids. MiXCR, applied by TCRdb to the 5' RACE reads, yields one record per CDR3 protein. The table has over 70,000 distinct CDR3 sequences, roughly 7.7% seen once. The TCR originated in a man younger than 45 who received the YFV17D yellow fever vaccine. The sample here was CD8+ T cells sorted from PBMCs, taken on the day of the yellow fever booster vaccination. The chain joins TRBV7-8 to TRBJ2-1; D uncertain. CDR3 nucleotide sequence: TGTGCCAGCAGCTTACTCACACCGGATGAGCAGTTCTTC. As protein: CASSLLTPDEQFF.